Here is one T cell receptor (beta chain) with its context. Its matching antigen is unknown. Given a much more abundant clone one base away, this may be a read error. In TCRdb, the reads were re-called with MiXCR into one record per CDR3 protein. The sample yields almost 550,000 distinct CDR3 sequences, about 15% seen once. The data were obtained in a study of T cell repertoires in cytomegalovirus infection. Study-wide background: It was the public TCR beta signatures that indicated both CMV infection and matching HLA type.

Study results and caveats: The ex vivo response was dominated by HLA-C-restricted CMV-specific TCR beta clonotypes.

The receptor was isolated from a human donor in good health (CMV status not recorded). Some clones in this sample may be carry-over from other donors' samples. Sequenced material: CD8+ T cells from PBMCs.

The chain's CDR3 is CASRESGSSYNEQLF. CDR3 nucleotides: TGTGCCAGCAGGGAGAGCGGGAGCTCCTACAATGAGCAGCTCTTC. The chain recombines TRBV2 with TRBJ2-1; 8 nucleotides line up with TRBD2. This CDR3 has 15 amino acids. Germline CDR1 reads SNHLY; CDR2 reads FYNNEI.